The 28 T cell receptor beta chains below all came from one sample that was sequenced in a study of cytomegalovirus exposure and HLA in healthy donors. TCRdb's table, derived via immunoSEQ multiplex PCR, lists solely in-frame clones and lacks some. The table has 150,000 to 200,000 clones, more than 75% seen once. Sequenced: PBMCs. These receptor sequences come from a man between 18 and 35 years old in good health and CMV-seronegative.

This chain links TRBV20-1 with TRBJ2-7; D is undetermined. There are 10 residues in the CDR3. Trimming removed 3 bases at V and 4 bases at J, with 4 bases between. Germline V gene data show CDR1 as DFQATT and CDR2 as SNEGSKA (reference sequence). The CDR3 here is CSASGYEQYF. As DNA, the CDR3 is TGCAGTGCTAGCGGGTACGAGCAGTACTTC.

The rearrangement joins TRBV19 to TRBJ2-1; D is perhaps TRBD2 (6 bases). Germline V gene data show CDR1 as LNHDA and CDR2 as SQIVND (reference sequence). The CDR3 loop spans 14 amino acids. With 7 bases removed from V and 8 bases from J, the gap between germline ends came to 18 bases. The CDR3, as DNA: TGTGCCAGTACCCTGGGGGGAGTTGGACATGAGCAGTTCTTC. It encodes CASTLGGVGHEQFF.

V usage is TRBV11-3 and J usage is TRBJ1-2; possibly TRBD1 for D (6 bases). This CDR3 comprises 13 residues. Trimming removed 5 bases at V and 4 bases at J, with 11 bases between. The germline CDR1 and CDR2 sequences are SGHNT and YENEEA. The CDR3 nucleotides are TGTGCCAGCAGCCACGGACAGCTCTATGGCTACACCTTC. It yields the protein CASSHGQLYGYTF.

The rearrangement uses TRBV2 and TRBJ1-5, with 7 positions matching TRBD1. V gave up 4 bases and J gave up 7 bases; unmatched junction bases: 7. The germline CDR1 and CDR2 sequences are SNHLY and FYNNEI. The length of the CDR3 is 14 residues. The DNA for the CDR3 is TGTGCCAGCAGTGTGACAGGGTTAGGACAGCCCCAGCATTTT. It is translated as CASSVTGLGQPQHF.

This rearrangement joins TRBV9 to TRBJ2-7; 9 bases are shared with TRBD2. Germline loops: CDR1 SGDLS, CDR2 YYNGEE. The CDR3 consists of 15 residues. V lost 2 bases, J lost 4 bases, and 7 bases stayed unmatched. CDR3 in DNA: TGTGCCAGCAGCGTGGGTCATAGCGGGGGATACGAGCAGTACTTC. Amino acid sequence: CASSVGHSGGYEQYF. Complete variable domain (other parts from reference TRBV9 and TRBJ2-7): DSGVTQTPKHLITATGQRVTLRCSPRSGDLSVYWYQQSLDQGLQFLIQYYNGEERAKGNILERFSAQQFPDLHSELNLSSLELGDSALYFCASSVGHSGGYEQYFGPGTRLTVT.

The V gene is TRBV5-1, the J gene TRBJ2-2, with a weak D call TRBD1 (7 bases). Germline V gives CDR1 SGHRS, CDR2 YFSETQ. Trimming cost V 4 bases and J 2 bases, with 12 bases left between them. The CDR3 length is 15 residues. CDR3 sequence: CASSRGTVNTGELFF. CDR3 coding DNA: TGCGCCAGCAGCCGGGGGACAGTCAACACCGGGGAGCTGTTTTTT.

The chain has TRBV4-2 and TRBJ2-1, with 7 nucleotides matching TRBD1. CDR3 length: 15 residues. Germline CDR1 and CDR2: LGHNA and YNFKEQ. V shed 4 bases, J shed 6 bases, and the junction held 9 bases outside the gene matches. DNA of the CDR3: TGTGCCAGCAGCCCCAGGGGGATGAGAGGCAATGAGCAGTTCTTC. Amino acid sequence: CASSPRGMRGNEQFF.

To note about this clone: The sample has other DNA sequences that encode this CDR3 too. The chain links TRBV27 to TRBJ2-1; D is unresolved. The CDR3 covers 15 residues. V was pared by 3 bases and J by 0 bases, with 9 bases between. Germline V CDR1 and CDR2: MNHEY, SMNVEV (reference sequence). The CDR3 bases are TGTGCCAGCAGTTTTCGTGGCAGCTCCTACAATGAGCAGTTCTTC. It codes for CASSFRGSSYNEQFF.

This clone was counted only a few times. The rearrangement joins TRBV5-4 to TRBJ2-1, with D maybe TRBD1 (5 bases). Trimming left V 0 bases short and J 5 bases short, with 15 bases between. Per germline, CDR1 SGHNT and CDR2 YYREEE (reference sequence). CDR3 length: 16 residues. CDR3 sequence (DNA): TGTGCCAGCAGCTTGGGGACATTACAAAGGGACAATGAGCAGTTCTTC. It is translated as CASSLGTLQRDNEQFF. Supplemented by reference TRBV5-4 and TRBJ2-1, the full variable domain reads ETGVTQSPTHLIKTRGQQVTLRCSSQSGHNTVSWYQQALGQGPQFIFQYYREEENGRGNFPPRFSGLQFPNYSSELNVNALELDDSALYLCASSLGTLQRDNEQFFGPGTRLTVL.

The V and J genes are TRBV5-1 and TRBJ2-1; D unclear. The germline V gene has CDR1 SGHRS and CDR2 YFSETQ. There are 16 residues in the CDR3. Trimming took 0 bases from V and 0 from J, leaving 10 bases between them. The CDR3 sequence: CASSLVPGSSYNEQFF. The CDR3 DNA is TGCGCCAGCAGCTTGGTTCCGGGTAGCTCCTACAATGAGCAGTTCTTC.

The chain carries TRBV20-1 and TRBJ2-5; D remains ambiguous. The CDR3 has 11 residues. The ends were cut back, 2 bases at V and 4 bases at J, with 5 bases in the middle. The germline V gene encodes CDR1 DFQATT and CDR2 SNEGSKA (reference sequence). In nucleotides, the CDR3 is TGCAGTGCTAGACCTCCAGAGACCCAGTACTTC. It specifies CSARPPETQYF.

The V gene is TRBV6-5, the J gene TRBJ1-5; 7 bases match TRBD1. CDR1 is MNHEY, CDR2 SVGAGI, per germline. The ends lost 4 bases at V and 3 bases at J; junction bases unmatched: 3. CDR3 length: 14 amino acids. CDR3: CASSLGQSNQPQHF. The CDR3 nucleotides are TGTGCCAGCAGTTTGGGACAGTCCAATCAGCCCCAGCATTTT.

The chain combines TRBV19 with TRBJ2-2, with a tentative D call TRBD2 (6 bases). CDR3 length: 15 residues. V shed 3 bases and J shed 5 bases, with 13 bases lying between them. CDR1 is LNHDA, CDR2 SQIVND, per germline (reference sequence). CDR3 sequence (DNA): TGTGCCAGTAGTATCGCGGGGTCCTATACCGGGGAGCTGTTTTTT. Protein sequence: CASSIAGSYTGELFF. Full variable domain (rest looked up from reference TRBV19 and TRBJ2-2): DGGITQSPKYLFRKEGQNVTLSCEQNLNHDAMYWYRQDPGQGLRLIYYSQIVNDFQKGDIAEGYSVSREKKESFPLTVTSAQKNPTAFYLCASSIAGSYTGELFFGEGSRLTVL.

The CDR3 DNA is TGCGCCAGCAGCCCGGGCCGCGGGACTAGCGGGACCTCGTACGAGCAGTACGTC. Translated: CASSPGRGTSGTSYEQYV. The V gene is TRBV4-1, the J gene TRBJ2-7; 13 nucleotides agree with TRBD2. Trimming took 4 bases from V and 4 from J; bases not matched to a gene: 13. This CDR3 comprises 18 residues. Germline V gene sequence: CDR1 MGHRA, CDR2 YSYEKL.

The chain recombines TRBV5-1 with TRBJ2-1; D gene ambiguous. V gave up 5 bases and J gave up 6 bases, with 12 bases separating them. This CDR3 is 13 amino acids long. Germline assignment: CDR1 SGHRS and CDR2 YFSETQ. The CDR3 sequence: CASSRLPGNEQFF. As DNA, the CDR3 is TGCGCCAGCAGTCGACTCCCCGGCAATGAGCAGTTCTTC.

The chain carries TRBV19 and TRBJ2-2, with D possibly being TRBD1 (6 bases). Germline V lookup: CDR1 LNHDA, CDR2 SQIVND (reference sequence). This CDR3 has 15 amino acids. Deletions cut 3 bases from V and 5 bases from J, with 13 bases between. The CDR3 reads CASSMAGASTGELFF. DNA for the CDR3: TGTGCCAGTAGTATGGCAGGGGCAAGTACCGGGGAGCTGTTTTTT. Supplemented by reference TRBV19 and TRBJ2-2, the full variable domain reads DGGITQSPKYLFRKEGQNVTLSCEQNLNHDAMYWYRQDPGQGLRLIYYSQIVNDFQKGDIAEGYSVSREKKESFPLTVTSAQKNPTAFYLCASSMAGASTGELFFGEGSRLTVL.

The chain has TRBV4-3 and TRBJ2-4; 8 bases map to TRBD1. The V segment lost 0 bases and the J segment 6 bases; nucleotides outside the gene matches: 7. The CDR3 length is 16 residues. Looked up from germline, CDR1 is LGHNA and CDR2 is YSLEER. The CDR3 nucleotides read TGCGCCAGCAGCCAAGATAGGCAGGGGGCTGGAAACATTCAGTACTTC. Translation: CASSQDRQGAGNIQYF.

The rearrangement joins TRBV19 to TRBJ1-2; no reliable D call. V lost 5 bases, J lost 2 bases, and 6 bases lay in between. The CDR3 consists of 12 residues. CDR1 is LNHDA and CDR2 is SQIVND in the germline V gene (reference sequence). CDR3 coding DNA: TGTGCCAGTAGTCTCGGGAACTATGGCTACACCTTC. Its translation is CASSLGNYGYTF.

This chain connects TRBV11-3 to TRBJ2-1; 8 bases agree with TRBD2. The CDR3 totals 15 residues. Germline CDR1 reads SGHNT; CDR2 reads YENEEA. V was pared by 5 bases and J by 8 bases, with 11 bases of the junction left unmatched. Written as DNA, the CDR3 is TGTGCCAGCAGCCCCTCGGGGGGGCTCTTGGATGAGCAGTTCTTC. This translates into CASSPSGGLLDEQFF.

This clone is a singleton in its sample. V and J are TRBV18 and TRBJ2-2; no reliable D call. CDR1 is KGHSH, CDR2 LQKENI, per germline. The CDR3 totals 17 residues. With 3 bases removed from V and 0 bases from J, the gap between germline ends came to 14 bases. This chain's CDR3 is CASSPPNNHSNTGELFF. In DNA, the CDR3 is TGTGCCAGCTCACCCCCGAATAACCACTCGAACACCGGGGAGCTGTTTTTT. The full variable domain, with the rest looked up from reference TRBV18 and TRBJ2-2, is NAGVMQNPRHLVRRRGQEARLRCSPMKGHSHVYWYRQLPEEGLKFMVYLQKENIIDESGMPKERFSAEFPKEGPSILRIQQVVRGDSAAYFCASSPPNNHSNTGELFFGEGSRLTVL.

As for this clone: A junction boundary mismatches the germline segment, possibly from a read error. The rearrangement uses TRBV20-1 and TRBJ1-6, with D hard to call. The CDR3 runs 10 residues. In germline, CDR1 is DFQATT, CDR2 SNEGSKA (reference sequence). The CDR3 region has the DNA TGCAGTGCTAAACGTACACCCCACGCCTTT. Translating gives CSAKRTPHAF.

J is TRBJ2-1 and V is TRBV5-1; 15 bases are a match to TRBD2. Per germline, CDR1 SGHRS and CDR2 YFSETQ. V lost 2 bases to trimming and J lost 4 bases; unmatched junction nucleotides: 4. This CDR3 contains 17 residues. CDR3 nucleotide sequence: TGCGCCAGCAGCTTTGTGGGACTAGCGGGAGGATACAATGAGCAGTTCTTC. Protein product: CASSFVGLAGGYNEQFF.

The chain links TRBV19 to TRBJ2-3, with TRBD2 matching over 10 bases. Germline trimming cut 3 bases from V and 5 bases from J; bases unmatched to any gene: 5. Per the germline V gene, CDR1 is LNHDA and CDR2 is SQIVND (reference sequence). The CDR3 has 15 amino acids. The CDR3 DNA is TGTGCCAGTAGTATGCTAGCGGGAGCTTTAGATACGCAGTATTTT. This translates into CASSMLAGALDTQYF.

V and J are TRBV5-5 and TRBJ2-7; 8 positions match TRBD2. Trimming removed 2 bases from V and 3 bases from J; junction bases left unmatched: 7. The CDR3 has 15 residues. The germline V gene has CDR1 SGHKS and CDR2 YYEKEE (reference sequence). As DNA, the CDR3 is TGTGCCAGCAGCTTAGGAGCGGGGGCCCTCTACGAGCAGTACGTC. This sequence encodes CASSLGAGALYEQYV.

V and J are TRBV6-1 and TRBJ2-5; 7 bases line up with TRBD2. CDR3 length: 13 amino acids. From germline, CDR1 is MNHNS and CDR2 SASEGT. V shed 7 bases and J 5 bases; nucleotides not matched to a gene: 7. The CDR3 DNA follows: TGTGCCAGCAAGTACGGGGGGAGCGAGACCCAGTACTTC. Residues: CASKYGGSETQYF.

This CDR3 reads CAWSVQGTQPQHF. The CDR3 nucleotides read TGTGCCTGGAGTGTACAGGGTACTCAGCCCCAGCATTTT. The rearrangement joins TRBV30 to TRBJ1-5, with D possibly matching TRBD1 (6 bases). This CDR3 has 13 residues. The germline V gene encodes CDR1 GTSNPN and CDR2 SVGIG (reference sequence). Trimming took 0 bases from V and 6 from J, leaving 9 bases between them.

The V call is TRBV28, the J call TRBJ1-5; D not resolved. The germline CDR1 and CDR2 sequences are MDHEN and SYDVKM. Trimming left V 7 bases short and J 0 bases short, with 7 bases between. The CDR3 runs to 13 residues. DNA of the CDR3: TGTGCCAGCACCAGTTCTAGCAATCAGCCCCAGCATTTT. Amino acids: CASTSSSNQPQHF.

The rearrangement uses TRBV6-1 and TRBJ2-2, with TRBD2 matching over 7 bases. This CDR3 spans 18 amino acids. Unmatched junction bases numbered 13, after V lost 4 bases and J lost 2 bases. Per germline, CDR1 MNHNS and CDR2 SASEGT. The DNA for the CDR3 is TGTGCCAGCAGTGTAATAGCTAGCGGAGTACAAAACACCGGGGAGCTGTTTTTT. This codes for CASSVIASGVQNTGELFF.